This TCR beta chain was identified in a study of blood T cell repertoires in COVID-19. Across the whole study: From T cells, B-cell-depleted T cells, or PBMCs came the material, which was cDNA or gDNA.

V lost 3 bases and J lost 9, with 13 bases in between. The V gene's germline CDR1 is ENHRY and CDR2 SYGVKD. The CDR3 contains 13 residues. Per the original data handling: Nucleated cell counts were estimated from reference gene primer amplification. Repertoires were generated with immunoSEQ multiplex PCR, while TCRdb's copy carries only in-frame clones and drops some. From that table come the V and J calls and clone size; the DNA was used to work out D and trimming. This table has about 300,000 clones, around nine tenths appearing once. This clone was seen a single time. This TCR was recovered from a woman aged 30 to 39 who had recovered from COVID-19. The sample taken for sequencing was PBMCs or T cells enriched from blood (not recorded which). The chain joins TRBV10-3 to TRBJ2-3, with D possibly TRBD2 on 5 matching bases. The CDR3 spells CAISDSPRVTQYF. The CDR3 DNA reads as TGTGCCATCAGTGATTCGCCGCGGGTGACGCAGTATTTT.